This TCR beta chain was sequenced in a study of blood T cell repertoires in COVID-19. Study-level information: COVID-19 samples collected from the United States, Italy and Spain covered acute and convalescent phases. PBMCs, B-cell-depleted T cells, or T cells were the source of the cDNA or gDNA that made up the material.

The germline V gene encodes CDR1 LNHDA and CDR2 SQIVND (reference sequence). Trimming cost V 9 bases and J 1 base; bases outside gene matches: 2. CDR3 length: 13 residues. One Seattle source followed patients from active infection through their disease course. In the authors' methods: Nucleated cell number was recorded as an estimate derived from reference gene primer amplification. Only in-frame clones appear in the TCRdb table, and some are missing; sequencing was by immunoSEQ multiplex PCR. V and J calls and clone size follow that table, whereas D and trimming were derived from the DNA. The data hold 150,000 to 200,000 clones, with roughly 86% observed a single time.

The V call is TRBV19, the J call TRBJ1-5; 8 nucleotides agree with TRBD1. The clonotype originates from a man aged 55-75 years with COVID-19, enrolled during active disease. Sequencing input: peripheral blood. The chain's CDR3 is CASGQGSNQPQHF. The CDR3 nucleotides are TGTGCCAGCGGACAGGGAAGCAATCAGCCCCAGCATTTT. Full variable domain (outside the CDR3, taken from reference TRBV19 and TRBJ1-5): DGGITQSPKYLFRKEGQNVTLSCEQNLNHDAMYWYRQDPGQGLRLIYYSQIVNDFQKGDIAEGYSVSREKKESFPLTVTSAQKNPTAFYLCASGQGSNQPQHFGDGTRLSIL.